This is a list of T cell receptor beta chains from one sample in a study of shared clonotypes between healthy human individuals. Produced via immunoSEQ multiplex PCR; TCRdb's table is partial and in-frame only. Of roughly 2.2 million clones listed, 85% to 95% are singletons. Sequencing input: naive CD4+ T cells from PBMCs. Receptor source: a man between 18 and 35 years old in good health. Some clones in this sample may be carry-over from other donors' samples. Both conserved end residues are part of each CDR3. Fields, in order: J gene, clone size, V gene, D gene, CDR3 protein, CDR3 DNA. The D gene is left open where the match is weak. The size field is filled for only some rows; it gives once, few, many or a size class.

j_call: TRBJ1-1; clone_size: .; v_call: TRBV6-6; d_call: .; cdr3_aa: CASRLLQGSEAFF; cdr3_nt: TGTGCCAGCAGGCTACTCCAGGGGTCTGAAGCTTTCTTT
j_call: TRBJ2-7; clone_size: .; v_call: TRBV7-8; d_call: TRBD1; cdr3_aa: CASLSYGTGRYEQYF; cdr3_nt: TGTGCCAGCCTCTCTTACGGGACAGGGAGGTACGAGCAGTACTTC
j_call: TRBJ2-2; clone_size: .; v_call: TRBV28; d_call: .; cdr3_aa: CASSAPRGPNTGELFF; cdr3_nt: TGTGCCAGCAGCGCCCCCCGGGGCCCCAACACCGGGGAGCTGTTTTTT
j_call: TRBJ1-2; clone_size: .; v_call: TRBV7-2; d_call: TRBD1; cdr3_aa: CASSLQGAADYGYTF; cdr3_nt: TGTGCCAGCAGCTTACAGGGGGCGGCGGACTATGGCTACACCTTC
j_call: TRBJ2-7; clone_size: .; v_call: TRBV6-5; d_call: .; cdr3_aa: CASSRRQDYEQYF; cdr3_nt: TGTGCCAGCAGCCGCCGACAGGACTACGAGCAGTACTTC
j_call: TRBJ2-7; clone_size: .; v_call: TRBV19; d_call: .; cdr3_aa: CASSIGRRTYEQYF; cdr3_nt: TGTGCCAGTAGTATTGGGCGGAGGACCTACGAGCAGTACTTC
j_call: TRBJ2-3; clone_size: once; v_call: TRBV19; d_call: .; cdr3_aa: CASSPQGPTQYF; cdr3_nt: TGTGCCAGTAGTCCACAAGGTCCTACGCAGTATTTT
j_call: TRBJ1-1; clone_size: .; v_call: TRBV11-2; d_call: .; cdr3_aa: CASSPRATPMNTEAFF; cdr3_nt: TGTGCCAGCAGCCCCCGGGCAACTCCGATGAACACTGAAGCTTTCTTT
j_call: TRBJ2-5; clone_size: once; v_call: TRBV5-1; d_call: TRBD2; cdr3_aa: CASSPRTSGQETQYF; cdr3_nt: TGCGCCAGCAGCCCAAGGACTAGCGGCCAAGAGACCCAGTACTTC
j_call: TRBJ1-2; clone_size: .; v_call: TRBV6-5; d_call: .; cdr3_aa: CASSYSAVYGYTF; cdr3_nt: TGTGCCAGCAGTTACTCCGCAGTCTATGGCTACACCTTC
j_call: TRBJ1-5; clone_size: .; v_call: TRBV6-5; d_call: TRBD1; cdr3_aa: CASSYTGGQPQHF; cdr3_nt: TGTGCCAGCAGTTACACAGGGGGACAGCCCCAGCATTTT
j_call: TRBJ2-7; clone_size: .; v_call: TRBV5-1; d_call: .; cdr3_aa: CASSRSGPRGGGLYEQYF; cdr3_nt: TGCGCCAGCAGCAGAAGCGGCCCCAGGGGTGGGGGACTCTACGAGCAGTACTTC
j_call: TRBJ2-7; clone_size: .; v_call: TRBV18; d_call: .; cdr3_aa: CASSPGNTYEQYF; cdr3_nt: TGTGCCAGCTCACCAGGGAATACCTACGAGCAGTACTTC
j_call: TRBJ1-2; clone_size: .; v_call: TRBV28; d_call: .; cdr3_aa: CASSLSGFNYGYTF; cdr3_nt: TGTGCCAGCAGTTTGTCCGGTTTTAACTATGGCTACACCTTC
j_call: TRBJ2-2; clone_size: .; v_call: TRBV9; d_call: .; cdr3_aa: CASSLPYGELFF; cdr3_nt: TGTGCCAGCAGCCTTCCGTACGGGGAGCTGTTTTTT
j_call: TRBJ2-7; clone_size: .; v_call: TRBV20-1; d_call: .; cdr3_aa: CSAPIRGPTYF; cdr3_nt: TGCAGTGCGCCCATCAGGGGTCCAACCTACTTC
j_call: TRBJ2-2; clone_size: .; v_call: TRBV28; d_call: TRBD2; cdr3_aa: CASSPHSGRANTGELFF; cdr3_nt: TGTGCCAGCAGCCCACATAGCGGGAGGGCGAACACCGGGGAGCTGTTTTTT
j_call: TRBJ1-1; clone_size: .; v_call: TRBV7-9; d_call: TRBD1; cdr3_aa: CASSFSGGGTEAFF; cdr3_nt: TGTGCCAGCAGCTTTTCAGGGGGCGGCACTGAAGCTTTCTTT
j_call: TRBJ2-7; clone_size: .; v_call: TRBV19; d_call: .; cdr3_aa: CASSINIGQPSEQYF; cdr3_nt: TGTGCCAGTAGTATAAATATCGGACAGCCCAGCGAGCAGTACTTC
j_call: TRBJ2-5; clone_size: .; v_call: TRBV5-4; d_call: .; cdr3_aa: CASSGRQDGKETQYF; cdr3_nt: TGTGCCAGCAGCGGTCGACAGGACGGTAAAGAGACCCAGTACTTC
j_call: TRBJ2-1; clone_size: once; v_call: TRBV6-5; d_call: .; cdr3_aa: CASSYWAVDAEQFF; cdr3_nt: TGTGCCAGCAGTTACTGGGCAGTGGACGCTGAGCAGTTCTTC
j_call: TRBJ2-7; clone_size: once; v_call: TRBV7-8; d_call: TRBD2; cdr3_aa: CASSLARGLAGDLYEQYF; cdr3_nt: TGTGCCAGCAGCTTAGCGAGGGGGCTAGCGGGAGACTTATACGAGCAGTACTTC
j_call: TRBJ2-3; clone_size: .; v_call: TRBV4-2; d_call: .; cdr3_aa: CASSQLSQKGITDTQYF; cdr3_nt: TGTGCCAGCAGCCAATTATCTCAGAAAGGGATCACAGATACGCAGTATTTT
j_call: TRBJ2-7; clone_size: .; v_call: TRBV28; d_call: .; cdr3_aa: CASTPPGHRLGYEQYF; cdr3_nt: TGTGCCAGCACCCCGCCGGGGCACCGCTTAGGGTACGAGCAGTACTTC
j_call: TRBJ1-4; clone_size: .; v_call: TRBV28; d_call: TRBD1; cdr3_aa: CASSLLTGFEKLFF; cdr3_nt: TGTGCCAGCAGTTTATTGACAGGGTTTGAAAAACTGTTTTTT
j_call: TRBJ1-1; clone_size: .; v_call: TRBV15; d_call: .; cdr3_aa: CATSRDSSTGLNTEAFF; cdr3_nt: TGTGCCACCAGCAGAGATTCCTCGACAGGATTGAACACTGAAGCTTTCTTT
j_call: TRBJ2-2; clone_size: .; v_call: TRBV9; d_call: .; cdr3_aa: CASSVERTANTGELFF; cdr3_nt: TGTGCCAGCAGCGTAGAAAGGACAGCGAACACCGGGGAGCTGTTTTTT
j_call: TRBJ2-5; clone_size: .; v_call: TRBV9; d_call: TRBD2; cdr3_aa: CASSGSGTSVQETQYF; cdr3_nt: TGTGCCAGCAGCGGGTCCGGGACTAGCGTCCAAGAGACCCAGTACTTC
j_call: TRBJ1-2; clone_size: .; v_call: TRBV10-3; d_call: .; cdr3_aa: CAISESYGRIYGYTF; cdr3_nt: TGTGCCATCAGTGAGTCGTACGGTCGAATCTATGGCTACACCTTC
j_call: TRBJ1-2; clone_size: .; v_call: TRBV19; d_call: TRBD1; cdr3_aa: CASGPGTANYGYTF; cdr3_nt: TGTGCCAGTGGTCCCGGGACAGCTAACTATGGCTACACCTTC
j_call: TRBJ2-3; clone_size: .; v_call: TRBV30; d_call: TRBD2; cdr3_aa: CAWSEPGLASTDTQYF; cdr3_nt: TGTGCCTGGAGTGAACCGGGACTAGCGAGCACAGATACGCAGTATTTT
j_call: TRBJ2-1; clone_size: .; v_call: TRBV30; d_call: TRBD2; cdr3_aa: CAWTLAGTSRSYNEQFF; cdr3_nt: TGTGCCTGGACACTAGCGGGAACGAGCCGCTCCTACAATGAGCAGTTCTTC
j_call: TRBJ2-3; clone_size: once; v_call: TRBV5-1; d_call: .; cdr3_aa: CASSLAASTDTQYF; cdr3_nt: TGCGCCAGCAGCTTGGCTGCAAGCACAGATACGCAGTATTTT
j_call: TRBJ2-7; clone_size: .; v_call: TRBV9; d_call: .; cdr3_aa: CASSAGPGAVNEQYF; cdr3_nt: TGTGCCAGCAGCGCTGGGCCAGGGGCGGTCAACGAGCAGTACTTC
j_call: TRBJ1-1; clone_size: few; v_call: TRBV5-4; d_call: .; cdr3_aa: CASSPGHQLNTEAFF; cdr3_nt: TGTGCCAGCAGCCCGGGACACCAGTTGAACACTGAAGCTTTCTTT
j_call: TRBJ1-1; clone_size: .; v_call: TRBV28; d_call: .; cdr3_aa: CASSPQRPVNTEAFF; cdr3_nt: TGTGCCAGCAGTCCCCAACGACCGGTGAACACTGAAGCTTTCTTT
j_call: TRBJ2-7; clone_size: .; v_call: TRBV6-4; d_call: .; cdr3_aa: CASSESPGPKYEQYF; cdr3_nt: TGTGCCAGCAGTGAATCCCCGGGACCAAAGTACGAGCAGTACTTC
j_call: TRBJ2-7; clone_size: .; v_call: TRBV2; d_call: .; cdr3_aa: CASSQGGISSYEQYF; cdr3_nt: TGTGCCAGCTCCCAAGGGGGGATTAGCTCCTACGAGCAGTACTTC
j_call: TRBJ1-2; clone_size: .; v_call: TRBV7-2; d_call: .; cdr3_aa: CASSLVSSYGYTF; cdr3_nt: TGTGCCAGCAGCTTAGTATCCAGCTATGGCTACACCTTC
j_call: TRBJ1-2; clone_size: .; v_call: TRBV2; d_call: TRBD1; cdr3_aa: CASSPTSGTDYGYTF; cdr3_nt: TGTGCCAGCAGTCCCACATCCGGGACAGACTATGGCTACACCTTC
j_call: TRBJ1-4; clone_size: .; v_call: TRBV5-8; d_call: .; cdr3_aa: CASSLEQGVEKLFF; cdr3_nt: TGTGCCAGCAGCTTGGAACAGGGAGTTGAAAAACTGTTTTTT
j_call: TRBJ2-7; clone_size: once; v_call: TRBV28; d_call: TRBD2; cdr3_aa: CASSSTGGPGEQYF; cdr3_nt: TGTGCCAGCAGTTCTACGGGAGGGCCAGGTGAGCAGTACTTC
j_call: TRBJ1-4; clone_size: .; v_call: TRBV2; d_call: TRBD1; cdr3_aa: CASSYQGQSNEKLFF; cdr3_nt: TGTGCCAGCAGTTATCAGGGACAGTCTAATGAAAAACTGTTTTTT
j_call: TRBJ1-1; clone_size: once; v_call: TRBV30; d_call: TRBD1; cdr3_aa: CASAGTGWQMNTEAFF; cdr3_nt: TGTGCCTCGGCCGGGACAGGGTGGCAAATGAACACTGAAGCTTTCTTT